This entry is about one TCR beta chain. Its antigen is not known. One end of the junction does not line up with germline, which may come from a read error. The CDR3 covers 14 residues. Germline loops: CDR1 MNHEY, CDR2 SMNVEV (reference sequence). Under the authors' procedure: The study took CDR3 differences across clinicopathological groups and made a distant-metastasis classifier for papillary thyroid cancer from them. TCRdb re-clonotyped the PCR reads through MiXCR. The V and J calls, along with clone size, are taken from TCRdb and not from the paper's own processing. The sample has roughly 61,000 clones; just over 4% are singletons. These data are taken from a study of metastatic and nonmetastatic thyroid tumors. Study at large: Across peripheral blood and tumor or nodule tissue samples taken from malignant and benign thyroid patients, the repertoires were compared with one another. Study-wide points: According to reports, the diversity of TCR beta was significantly higher in malignant thyroid tumors than in benign nodules, and this held in both blood and tumor samples.

Every patient underwent thyroid surgery untreated. J is TRBJ2-7 and V is TRBV27; perhaps TRBD2 as D (6 bases). Sequencing was performed on blood. The clonotype comes from a female donor with papillary thyroid cancer or a benign thyroid nodule (not recorded which). Some clones in this sample may be carry-over from other donors' samples. The CDR3 DNA sequence: TGTGCCAACAGTCCCTCCTATCTGGAGGGCGAGCAGTACTTC. It encodes CANSPSYLEGEQYF.